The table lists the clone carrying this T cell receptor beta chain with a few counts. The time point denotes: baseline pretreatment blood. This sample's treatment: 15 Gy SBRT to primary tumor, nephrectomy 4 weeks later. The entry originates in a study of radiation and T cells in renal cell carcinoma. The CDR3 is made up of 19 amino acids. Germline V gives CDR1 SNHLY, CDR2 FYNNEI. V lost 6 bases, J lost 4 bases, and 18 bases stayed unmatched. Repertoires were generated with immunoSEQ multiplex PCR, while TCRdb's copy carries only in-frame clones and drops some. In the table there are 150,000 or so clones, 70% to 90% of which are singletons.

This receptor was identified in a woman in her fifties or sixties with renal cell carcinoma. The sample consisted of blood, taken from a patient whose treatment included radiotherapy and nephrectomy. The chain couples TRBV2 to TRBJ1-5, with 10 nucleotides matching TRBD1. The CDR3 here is CASRESADRGRKGNQPQHF. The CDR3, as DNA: TGTGCCAGCAGGGAATCCGCCGACAGGGGGCGCAAGGGAAATCAGCCCCAGCATTTT.